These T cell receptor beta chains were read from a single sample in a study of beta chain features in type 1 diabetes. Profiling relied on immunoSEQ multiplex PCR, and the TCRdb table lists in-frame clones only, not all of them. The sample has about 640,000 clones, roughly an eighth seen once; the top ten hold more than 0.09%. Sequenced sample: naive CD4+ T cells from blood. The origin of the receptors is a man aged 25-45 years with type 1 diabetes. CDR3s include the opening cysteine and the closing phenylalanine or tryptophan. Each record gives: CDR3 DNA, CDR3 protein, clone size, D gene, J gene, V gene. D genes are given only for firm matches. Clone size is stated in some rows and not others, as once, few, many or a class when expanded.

TGTGCCAGCAGGCGGGGGCAGATGAACACTGAAGCTTTCTTT	CASRRGQMNTEAFF	few	.	TRBJ1-1	TRBV6-6
TGTGCCAGCACCCCTGTAGGGGTAGTAGTATGGGAGCAGTTCTTC	CASTPVGVVVWEQFF	.	.	TRBJ2-1	TRBV28
TGCGCCAGCAGTCTTACTCCGGGACTGTCAACCACAGATACGCAGTATTTT	CASSLTPGLSTTDTQYF	few	.	TRBJ2-3	TRBV5-1
TGTGCCAGCAGCTTTAGTACAGACAACTACAATGAGCAGTTCTTC	CASSFSTDNYNEQFF	few	.	TRBJ2-1	TRBV7-8
TGCGCCAGCAGCCTTAAGCATTCCACAGATACGCAGTATTTT	CASSLKHSTDTQYF	few	.	TRBJ2-3	TRBV4-3
TGCAGCGTTGAAGGGACTAGCGGGACAGATACGCAGTATTTT	CSVEGTSGTDTQYF	.	TRBD2	TRBJ2-3	TRBV29-1
TGTGCCAGCAGTTTTACTAGCGGGGCCTACGAGCAGTACTTC	CASSFTSGAYEQYF	few	TRBD2	TRBJ2-7	TRBV28
TGTGCCAGCAGCGCCGGGCCCCGAGAAGCCCATGGCTACACCTTC	CASSAGPREAHGYTF	.	.	TRBJ1-2	TRBV7-3
TGTGCCAGCAGCCAAGATGGAACAGGGGGTTACGAGCAGTACTTC	CASSQDGTGGYEQYF	.	TRBD1	TRBJ2-7	TRBV4-2
TGTGCCAGCAGTGCCTTAAGGGACATCCAAGAGACCCAGTACTTC	CASSALRDIQETQYF	.	.	TRBJ2-5	TRBV2
TGTGCCAGCAGCCCCCGAGGGGACCGGGGCACAGATACGCAGTATTTT	CASSPRGDRGTDTQYF	.	.	TRBJ2-3	TRBV5-6
TGTGCCAGCTCTACCGTCACAGATACGCAGTATTTT	CASSTVTDTQYF	.	.	TRBJ2-3	TRBV18
TGTGCCAGCAGTCCGGACAGCTATGGCTACACCTTC	CASSPDSYGYTF	few	.	TRBJ1-2	TRBV6-6
TGTGCCAGCAGCGGAACTAGCGGGGGTGTTGAGCAGTTCTTC	CASSGTSGGVEQFF	.	TRBD2	TRBJ2-1	TRBV5-4
TGTGCCAGCAGTTGGTCACCGAACACTGAAGCTTTCTTT	CASSWSPNTEAFF	.	.	TRBJ1-1	TRBV27
TGTGCCAGCAGCTTAGCTCATCAGCCCCAGCATTTT	CASSLAHQPQHF	.	.	TRBJ1-5	TRBV7-2